This is a list of T cell receptor beta chains from one sample in a study of blood T cell repertoires in COVID-19. The repertoire was sequenced with immunoSEQ multiplex PCR; TCRdb's copy has only in-frame clones and lacks some. In the table there are 130,000 to 150,000 clones, approximately 80% of which are singletons. The sample taken for sequencing was peripheral blood. These receptors were collected from a human donor in a cohort sampled during active COVID-19. Both conserved end residues are part of each CDR3. The D gene is left open where the match is weak.

j_gene,v_gene,d_gene,CDR3aa
TRBJ2-3,TRBV2,TRBD1,CASRKTTGGSTDTQYF
TRBJ1-2,TRBV23-1,-,CASSQPKTGWGGYTF
TRBJ2-6,TRBV5-1,-,CASSFEGSGANVLTF
TRBJ1-2,TRBV5-6,TRBD1,CASTPGTAYGYTF
TRBJ1-2,TRBV6-2/TRBV6-3,-,CASSKPSAGLVNYGYTF
TRBJ1-2,TRBV6-5,-,CASSYRSGGGYTF
TRBJ2-5,TRBV6-5,-,CASRGPEETQYF
TRBJ2-5,TRBV9,-,CASSLQGNQETQYF
TRBJ1-5,TRBV27,-,CASSFSNQPQHF
TRBJ2-3,TRBV2,-,CASSGLGGGGIGTDTQYF
TRBJ2-5,TRBV9,TRBD2,CASSPRTAGGEETQYF
TRBJ1-5,TRBV7-2,-,CASSLSLGGFGNQPQHF
TRBJ1-6,TRBV30,TRBD1,CAWSPLGTAYNSPLHF
TRBJ2-3,TRBV27,TRBD2,CASSPRLAGVSTDTQYF
TRBJ1-1,TRBV5-1,TRBD1,CASSLGDRVTEAFF
TRBJ2-4,TRBV6-2/TRBV6-3,-,CASSYSGQGGRLAKNIQYF
TRBJ2-1,TRBV6-5,-,CASKQSPGENNEQFF
TRBJ2-4,TRBV2,-,CASSERSKNIQYF
TRBJ2-7,TRBV11-2,TRBD1,CASSNPTGDEQYF
TRBJ1-1,TRBV12-5,-,CASGPRRNTEAFF
TRBJ2-1,TRBV5-1,TRBD2,CASSFKGLAGDNEQFF
TRBJ2-3,TRBV11-2,TRBD2,CASSLYATSGGPMSDTQYF